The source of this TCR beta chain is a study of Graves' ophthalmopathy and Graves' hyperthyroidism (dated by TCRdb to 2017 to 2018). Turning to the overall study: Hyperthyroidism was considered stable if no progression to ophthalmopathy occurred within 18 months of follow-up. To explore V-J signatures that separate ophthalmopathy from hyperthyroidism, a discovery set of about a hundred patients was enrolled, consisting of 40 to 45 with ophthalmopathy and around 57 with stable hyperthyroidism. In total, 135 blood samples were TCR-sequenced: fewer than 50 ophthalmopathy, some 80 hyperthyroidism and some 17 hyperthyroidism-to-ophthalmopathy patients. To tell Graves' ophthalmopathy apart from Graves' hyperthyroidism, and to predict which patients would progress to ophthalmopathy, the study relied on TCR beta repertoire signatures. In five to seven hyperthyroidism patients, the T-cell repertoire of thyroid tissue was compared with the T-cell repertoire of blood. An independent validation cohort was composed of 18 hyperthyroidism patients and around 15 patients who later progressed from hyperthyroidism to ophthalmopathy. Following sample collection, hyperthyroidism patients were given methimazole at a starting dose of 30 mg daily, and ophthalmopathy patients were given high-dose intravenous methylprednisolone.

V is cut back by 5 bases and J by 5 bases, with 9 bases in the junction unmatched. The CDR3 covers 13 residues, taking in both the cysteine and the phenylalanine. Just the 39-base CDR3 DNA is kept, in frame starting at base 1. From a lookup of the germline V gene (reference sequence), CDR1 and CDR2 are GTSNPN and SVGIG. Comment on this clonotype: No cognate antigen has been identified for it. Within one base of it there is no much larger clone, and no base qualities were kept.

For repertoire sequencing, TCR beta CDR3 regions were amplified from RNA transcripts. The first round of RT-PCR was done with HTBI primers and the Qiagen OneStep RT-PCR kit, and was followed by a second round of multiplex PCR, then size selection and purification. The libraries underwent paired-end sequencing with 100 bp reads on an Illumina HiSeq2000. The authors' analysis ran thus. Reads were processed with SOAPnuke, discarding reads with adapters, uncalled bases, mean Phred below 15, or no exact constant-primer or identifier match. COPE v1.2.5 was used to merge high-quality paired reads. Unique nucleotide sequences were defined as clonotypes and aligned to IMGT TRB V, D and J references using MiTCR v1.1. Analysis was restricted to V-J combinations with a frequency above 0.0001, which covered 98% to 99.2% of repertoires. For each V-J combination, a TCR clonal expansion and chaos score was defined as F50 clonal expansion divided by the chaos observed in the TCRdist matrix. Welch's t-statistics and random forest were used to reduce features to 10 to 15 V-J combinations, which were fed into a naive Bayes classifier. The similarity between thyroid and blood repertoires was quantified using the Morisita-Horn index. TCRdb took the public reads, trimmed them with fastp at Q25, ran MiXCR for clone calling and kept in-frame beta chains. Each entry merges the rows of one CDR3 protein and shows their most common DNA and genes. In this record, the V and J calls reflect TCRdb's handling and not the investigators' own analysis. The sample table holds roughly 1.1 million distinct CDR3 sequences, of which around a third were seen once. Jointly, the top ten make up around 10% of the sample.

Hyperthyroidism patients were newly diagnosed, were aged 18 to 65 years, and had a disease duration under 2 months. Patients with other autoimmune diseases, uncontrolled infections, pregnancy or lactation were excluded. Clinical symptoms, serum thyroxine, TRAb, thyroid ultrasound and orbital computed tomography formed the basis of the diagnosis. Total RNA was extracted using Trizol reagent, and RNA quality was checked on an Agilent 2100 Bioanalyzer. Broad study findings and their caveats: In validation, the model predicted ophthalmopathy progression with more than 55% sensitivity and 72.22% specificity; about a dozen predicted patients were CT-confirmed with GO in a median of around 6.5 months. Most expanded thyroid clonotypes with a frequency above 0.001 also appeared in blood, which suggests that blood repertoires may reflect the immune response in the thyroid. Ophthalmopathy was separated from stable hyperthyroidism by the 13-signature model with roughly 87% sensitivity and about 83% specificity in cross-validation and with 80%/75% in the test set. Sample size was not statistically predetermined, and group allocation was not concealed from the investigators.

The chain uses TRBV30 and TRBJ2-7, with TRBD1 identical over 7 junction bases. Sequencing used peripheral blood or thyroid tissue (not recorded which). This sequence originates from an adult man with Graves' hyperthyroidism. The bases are TGTGCCTGGGACCCGGGACAGAGTAACGAGCAGTACTTC. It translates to CAWDPGQSNEQYF.